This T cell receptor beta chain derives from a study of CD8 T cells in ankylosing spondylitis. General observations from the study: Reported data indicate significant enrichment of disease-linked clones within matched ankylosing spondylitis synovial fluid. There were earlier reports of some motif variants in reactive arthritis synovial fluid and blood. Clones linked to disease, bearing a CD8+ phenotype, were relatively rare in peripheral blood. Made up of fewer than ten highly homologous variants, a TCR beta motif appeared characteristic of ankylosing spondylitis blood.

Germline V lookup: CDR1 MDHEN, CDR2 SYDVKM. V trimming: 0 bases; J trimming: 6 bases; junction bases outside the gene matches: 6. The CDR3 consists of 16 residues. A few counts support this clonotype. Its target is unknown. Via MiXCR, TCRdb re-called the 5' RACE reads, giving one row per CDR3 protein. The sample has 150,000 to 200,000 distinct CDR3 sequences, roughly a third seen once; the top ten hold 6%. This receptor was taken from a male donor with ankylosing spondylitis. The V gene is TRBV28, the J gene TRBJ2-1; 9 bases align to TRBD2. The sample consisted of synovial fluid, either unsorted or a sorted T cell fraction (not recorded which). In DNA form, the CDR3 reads TGTGCCAGCAGTTTATGGGTTAGCGGGAGAGGCAATGAGCAGTTCTTC. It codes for CASSLWVSGRGNEQFF.